The present entry profiles one T cell receptor (beta chain) with its context. Its antigen is unidentified. The data derive from a study of PD-1 blockade in classical Hodgkin lymphoma. Study results and caveats: Why repertoires differed is undefined; disease activity or prior therapy possibly contributed. Reports described newly diagnosed patients as having lower baseline TCR diversity than healthy donors. The study found complete responders had baseline diversity similar to newly diagnosed patients.

This sample's time point: cycle 4 day 1 (C4D1), after 6 weeks of nivolumab. Brentuximab vedotin exposure varied, and every patient relapsed after autologous stem cell transplantation. Best responses included complete response and partial response; otherwise, the best response was progressive disease. The protocol was immunoSEQ multiplex PCR, while the TCRdb copy is restricted to in-frame clones and leaves out a portion. The sample holds over 20,000 clones, more than 80% seen once. From germline, CDR1 is MNHEY and CDR2 SVGAGI. The germline V and J ends were trimmed by 0 bases and 7 bases, with 10 bases remaining between them. The CDR3 is 15 residues long.

Here the sequenced sample was peripheral blood mononuclear cells (PBMCs), taken before the fourth cycle of nivolumab. The clonotype originates from a human donor with classical Hodgkin lymphoma. The J gene is TRBJ1-6, the V gene TRBV6-5; no reliable D call. The CDR3 loop is CASSYSADANSPLHF. The DNA for the CDR3 is TGTGCCAGCAGTTACTCGGCGGATGCGAATTCACCCCTCCACTTT.